These 7 T cell receptor beta chains came from one sample sequenced in a study of cytomegalovirus exposure and HLA in healthy donors. PCR employed 60 Vbeta and 13 Jbeta primers. The protocol was immunoSEQ multiplex PCR, while the TCRdb copy is restricted to in-frame clones and leaves out a portion. The sample records 150,000 to 250,000 clones, 85% being singletons. Specimen: PBMCs. The receptors were sampled from a woman aged 45 to 65 in good health and CMV-seronegative.

The chain joins TRBV21-1 to TRBJ2-1; no DNA check was done on the table's D call, TRBD1. TRBV21-1 is a documented pseudogene. The length of the CDR3 is 13 residues. CDR3 DNA sequence: TGTGCCAGCAGCGGTCCAACAGACAATGAGCAGTTCTTC. Amino acids: CASSGPTDNEQFF.

The rearrangement links TRBV29-1 to TRBJ2-7, with D perhaps matching TRBD2 (6 bases). CDR3 size: 12 residues. Germline values: CDR1 SQVTM, CDR2 ANQGSEA. Trimming left V 5 bases short and J 3 bases short, with 11 bases between. The CDR3 loop is CSVQLASYEQYF. Written as DNA, the CDR3 is TGCAGCGTTCAGCTAGCGAGCTACGAGCAGTACTTC.

The chain uses TRBV7-3 and TRBJ2-3; D possibly corresponds to TRBD2 (5 bases). V was shortened by 3 bases and J by 6 bases, with 13 bases between the two germline ends. CDR1 is SGHTA, CDR2 FQGTGA, per germline. This CDR3 is 14 amino acids long. The CDR3 is CASSLGAAVDTQYF. CDR3 DNA: TGTGCCAGCAGCTTGGGAGCAGCCGTGGATACGCAGTATTTT.

The CDR3 is CALIPGQGPADTQYF. The CDR3, as DNA: TGTGCCTTAATTCCGGGACAGGGCCCCGCAGATACGCAGTATTTT. The chain has TRBV7-9 and TRBJ2-3; 9 bases match TRBD1. The V gene's germline CDR1 is SEHNR and CDR2 FQNEAQ (reference sequence). This CDR3 contains 15 residues. V dropped 11 bases and J dropped 4; count of bases not matched to a gene: 13.

This sequence joins TRBV27 and TRBJ1-5; D gene unclear. Looked up from germline, CDR1 is MNHEY and CDR2 is SMNVEV (reference sequence). Trimming stripped 6 bases from V and 2 bases from J, with 11 bases between. The CDR3 has 14 residues. In DNA, the CDR3 is TGTGCCAGCAGCCCCGATCGGGGCAATCAGCCCCAGCATTTT. Translation: CASSPDRGNQPQHF.

The rearrangement uses TRBV15 and TRBJ1-2; a weak D match, TRBD1 (6 bases). The germline CDR1 and CDR2 sequences are LNHNV and YYDKDF (reference sequence). This CDR3 is 14 amino acids long. Trimming cost V 0 bases and J 6 bases, with 11 bases left between them. This CDR3 is CATSRDSGGNGYTF. The CDR3 nucleotides read TGTGCCACCAGCAGAGATTCGGGGGGCAATGGCTACACCTTC.

V usage is TRBV28 and J usage is TRBJ1-2; D might be TRBD1 (6 bases). V dropped 10 bases and J dropped 6 bases, with 18 bases sitting between them. The CDR3 spans 13 residues. CDR1 and CDR2 (germline): MDHEN, SYDVKM. CDR3 residues: CATPRVAGDGYTF. CDR3 bases: TGTGCCACCCCCCGGGTAGCAGGGGATGGCTACACCTTC.